The source of this TCR beta chain is a study of blood T cells in healthy people across ages. Across the whole study: T cells yielded about one barcoded beta molecule per two cells through template switching.

Alongside a J-beta primer mix, a sample-barcoded 5' primer served in a second PCR lasting about 7 to 12 cycles. A 12-random-nucleotide template-switch adaptor tagged each cDNA molecule. TCRdb redid the calling of the 5' RACE reads with MiXCR, one entry per CDR3 protein. The repertoire holds about 730,000 distinct CDR3 sequences, with around 40% as singletons. Study results and caveats: Versus aged donors, long-lived donors had higher diversity and more naive CD4+ cells.

About this clonotype: The antigen remains unidentified.

V lost 7 bases and J 5 bases, leaving 7 bases between the germline ends. Germline V gene sequence: CDR1 ENHRY, CDR2 SYGVKD. This CDR3 has 11 amino acids. This sequence was found in a woman aged 55-69 years in good health. The chain is built from TRBV10-3 and TRBJ2-3; D gene unclear. Sequencing was done on a sample of blood. This CDR3 reads CAITSRDTQYF. CDR3 nucleotides: TGTGCCATCACCTCTCGAGATACGCAGTATTTT.